The 30 T cell receptor beta chains below all came from one sample that was sequenced in a study of T-cell reconstitution after alpha-beta-depleted transplantation in children. Unique molecular identifiers were used in preparing the TCRbeta library. In TCRdb, the PCR reads were re-called with MiXCR into one record per CDR3 protein. The table records 600,000 to 700,000 distinct CDR3 sequences, over 15% of them present only once. The sample in question was PBMCs from the stem cell graft donor, obtained from the stem cell graft. These receptors all stem from a human donor who donated a stem cell graft to a child with acute myeloid leukemia.

The rearrangement joins TRBV28 to TRBJ1-4; tentative D call: TRBD1 (6 bases). Germline CDR1 reads MDHEN; CDR2 reads SYDVKM. This CDR3 comprises 16 residues. The V gene lost 7 bases and the J gene lost 2 bases, with 17 bases spanning the gap. CDR3 region: CASNYTGTPTNEKLFF. The CDR3 region has the DNA TGTGCCAGCAACTACACTGGGACACCTACTAATGAAAAACTGTTTTTT.

This clonotype was observed a few times. V gene TRBV12-3 or TRBV12-4 combines with J gene TRBJ2-3; 11 bases line up with TRBD1. V was pared by 5 bases and J by 0 bases, with 7 bases of the junction left unmatched. The CDR3 sequence is 17 residues long. In DNA, the CDR3 is TGTGCCAGCAGTCATGGGACAGGGGGAACGAGCACAGATACGCAGTATTTT. This translates into CASSHGTGGTSTDTQYF.

This clonotype came up many times. The genes are TRBV6-1 and TRBJ1-5; D perhaps matches TRBD1 (6 bases). Germline assignment: CDR1 MNHNS and CDR2 SASEGT. V was shortened by 2 bases and J by 7 bases, with 12 bases between the two germline ends. The CDR3 contains 14 residues. The CDR3 here is CASSENRDGQPQHF. The CDR3 DNA is TGTGCCAGCAGTGAAAACAGGGACGGGCAGCCCCAGCATTTT.

This clonotype was seen a few times. The chain combines TRBV12-3 or TRBV12-4 with TRBJ1-5, with a tentative D call TRBD1 (5 bases). CDR3 size: 13 residues. V lost 9 bases and J 7 bases, leaving 16 bases between the germline ends. The DNA for the CDR3 is TGTGCCAGTCAATACTCGCGGGGGCAGCCCCAGCATTTT. It codes for CASQYSRGQPQHF.

There are many counts of this clonotype. The V and J genes are TRBV20-1 and TRBJ2-5; no reliable D call. CDR1 DFQATT and CDR2 SNEGSKA come from the germline V gene (reference sequence). There are 16 residues in the CDR3. V was cut by 7 bases and J by 4 bases, with 25 bases left in between. The CDR3 bases are TGCAGTGTCCCCCCCCAGCACATCGTTTGGGGAGAGACCCAGTACTTC. Amino acid sequence: CSVPPQHIVWGETQYF.

This clonotype was detected only a few times. The CDR3 sequence is CASSPGQGVPAYTQYF. The CDR3 coding sequence is TGTGCCAGCAGCCCCGGACAGGGGGTGCCGGCGTATACGCAGTATTTT. The J gene is TRBJ2-3, the V gene TRBV27, with 10 positions matching TRBD1. CDR1 MNHEY and CDR2 SMNVEV come from the germline V gene (reference sequence). This CDR3 has 16 amino acids. V lost 6 bases and J lost 7; bases outside the gene matches: 13.

This clonotype was observed a few times. CDR3 protein: CASSLAGGGPYNEQFF. CDR3 nucleotides: TGCGCCAGCAGCTTGGCCGGGGGGGGCCCATACAATGAGCAGTTCTTC. V and J are TRBV5-1 and TRBJ2-1; 8 bases fit TRBD2. The CDR3 length is 16 residues. Germline lookup yields CDR1 SGHRS and CDR2 YFSETQ. V lost 0 bases and J lost 4; bases outside the gene matches: 6. Combining the CDR3 with reference TRBV5-1 and TRBJ2-1 gives the whole variable domain KAGVTQTPRYLIKTRGQQVTLSCSPISGHRSVSWYQQTPGQGLQFLFEYFSETQRNKGNFPGRFSGRQFSNSRSEMNVSTLELGDSALYLCASSLAGGGPYNEQFFGPGTRLTVL.

This clonotype was seen ten or more times. V is TRBV12-3 or TRBV12-4 and J is TRBJ2-7; 8 nucleotides align to TRBD1. V shed 5 bases, J shed 6 bases, and the junction held 3 bases outside the gene matches. The CDR3 has 12 amino acids. CDR3 amino acids: CASSTGGGEQYV. The CDR3 nucleotides read TGTGCCAGCAGTACAGGGGGTGGCGAGCAGTACGTC.

The chain joins TRBV11-2 to TRBJ2-1; 7 bases agree with TRBD1. Germline V gene sequence: CDR1 SGHAT, CDR2 FQNNGV. This CDR3 is built from 15 residues. V shed 5 bases, J shed 4 bases, and the junction held 8 bases outside the gene matches. In nucleotides, the CDR3 is TGTGCCAGCAGCCGACCGGGACAGAGATACAATGAGCAGTTCTTC. Its protein is CASSRPGQRYNEQFF.

The V gene is TRBV11-2, the J gene TRBJ1-3; the D is unclear. The CDR3 sequence is 16 residues long. Trimming stripped 4 bases from V and 0 bases from J, with 13 bases between. From germline, CDR1 is SGHAT and CDR2 FQNNGV. This CDR3 is CASSSSAGSSGNTIYF. The CDR3 DNA reads TGTGCCAGCAGCTCTAGCGCGGGGAGCTCTGGAAACACCATATATTTT.

This clonotype was picked up many times. The gene calls are TRBV20-1 and TRBJ2-1; TRBD2 aligns across 15 bases. CDR3 length: 19 residues. V was clipped by 6 bases and J by 0 bases; unmatched bases: 12. Per germline, CDR1 DFQATT and CDR2 SNEGSKA (reference sequence). CDR3 sequence: CSATLGLAGGPYSYNEQFF. DNA of the CDR3: TGCAGTGCCACTTTGGGACTAGCGGGGGGACCCTACTCCTACAATGAGCAGTTCTTC.

J is TRBJ1-4 and V is TRBV6-1; no firm D call. Germline lookup yields CDR1 MNHNS and CDR2 SASEGT. The CDR3 sequence is 14 residues long. V was shortened by 7 bases and J by 0 bases, with 9 bases between the two germline ends. The CDR3 nucleotides read TGTGCCAGCACCCGCCAGGCAACTAATGAAAAACTGTTTTTT. Protein: CASTRQATNEKLFF.

In its sample, this clonotype was seen many times. The chain uses TRBV12-3 or TRBV12-4 and TRBJ2-1; tentative D call: TRBD2 (7 bases). The V gene lost 5 bases and the J gene lost 4 bases, with 18 bases spanning the gap. The CDR3 contains 16 residues. The CDR3 nucleotides are TGTGCCAGCAGTACCCCGAGGGGGAGGGGATACAATGAGCAGTTCTTC. This encodes CASSTPRGRGYNEQFF.

In its sample, this clonotype was seen a few times. The chain carries TRBV5-1 and TRBJ2-1, with 15 bases aligning to TRBD2. After removal of 4 bases from V and 7 bases from J, the junction contained 6 bases not matched to a gene. The CDR3 runs to 16 residues. Germline CDR1 is SGHRS and CDR2 is YFSETQ. The CDR3 DNA is TGCGCCAGCAGCAGGACTAGCGGGGGGGCCGGGAATGAGCAGTTCTTC. Translated, it gives CASSRTSGGAGNEQFF.

This clonotype has a count of ten or more. The genes are TRBV6-1 and TRBJ1-1; TRBD1 aligns across 10 bases. Germline V gives CDR1 MNHNS, CDR2 SASEGT. V trimming: 6 bases; J trimming: 0 bases; junction bases outside the gene matches: 4. The CDR3 loop spans 15 amino acids. CDR3 protein: CASRGQGTMNTEAFF. The CDR3 DNA reads TGTGCCAGCAGGGGACAGGGGACTATGAACACTGAAGCTTTCTTT.

The chain combines TRBV4-3 with TRBJ2-3, with 11 bases aligning to TRBD1. Germline loops: CDR1 LGHNA, CDR2 YSLEER. The CDR3 consists of 17 residues. The V segment lost 4 bases and the J segment 3 bases; nucleotides outside the gene matches: 9. In DNA, the CDR3 is TGCGCCAGCAGCCCCTACCCGGGACAGGGGGTGACAGATACGCAGTATTTT. This sequence encodes CASSPYPGQGVTDTQYF.

V and J are TRBV6-1 and TRBJ2-7; 7 bases are shared with TRBD2. Germline V gene data show CDR1 as MNHNS and CDR2 as SASEGT. This CDR3 has 16 amino acids. The V segment lost 1 base and the J segment 4 bases; nucleotides outside the gene matches: 10. In DNA, the CDR3 is TGTGCCAGCAGTGAAGGAACGGCTAGCGGACCGTACGAGCAGTACGTC. Protein sequence: CASSEGTASGPYEQYV.

This clonotype was picked up many times. The rearrangement joins TRBV29-1 to TRBJ2-1, with D perhaps matching TRBD2 (5 bases). V gave up 8 bases and J gave up 5 bases, with 13 bases separating them. Germline V CDR1 and CDR2: SQVTM, ANQGSEA. The length of the CDR3 is 12 residues. In nucleotides, the CDR3 is TGCAGCTCCGACTATTACAACAATGAGCAGTTCTTC. Translation: CSSDYYNNEQFF.

This clonotype was recorded at least ten times. The chain couples TRBV6-4 to TRBJ2-3; the D gene is possibly TRBD1 (6 bases). The CDR3 is 14 amino acids. Between the trimmed V and J ends, which lost 5 bases and 6 bases, there was a span of 15 bases. Germline CDR1 is MRHNA and CDR2 is SNTAGT. CDR3 sequence: CASSPTGKGDTQYF. CDR3 nucleotide sequence: TGTGCCAGCAGTCCAACAGGGAAGGGGGATACGCAGTATTTT.

Ten or more counts support this clonotype. The chain is built from TRBV29-1 and TRBJ1-2; D call uncertain. The ends were cut back, 6 bases at V and 4 bases at J, with 9 bases in the middle. The CDR3 has 11 residues. Germline V CDR1 and CDR2: SQVTM, ANQGSEA. In DNA, the CDR3 is TGCAGCGTCCGCCCTCTCTATGGCTACACCTTC. The encoded protein is CSVRPLYGYTF.

The chain carries TRBV7-2 and TRBJ2-6, with TRBD1 matching 7 bases. The CDR3 loop spans 16 amino acids. Germline CDR1 reads SGHTA; CDR2 reads FQGNSA. The V segment lost 5 bases and the J segment 3 bases; nucleotides outside the gene matches: 7. DNA of the CDR3: TGTGCCAGCAGCGGACAGGTTAGAGGTGGGGCCAACGTCCTGACTTTC. This sequence encodes CASSGQVRGGANVLTF.

The V gene is TRBV7-9, the J gene TRBJ2-7; 8 nucleotides agree with TRBD1. Germline assignment: CDR1 SEHNR and CDR2 FQNEAQ (reference sequence). CDR3 length: 14 residues. Trimming took 1 base from V and 6 from J; bases not matched to a gene: 5. The CDR3 loop reads CASSLVTGVPEQYF. For the CDR3, the DNA is TGTGCCAGCAGCTTAGTGACAGGGGTCCCCGAGCAGTACTTC.

The chain carries TRBV20-1 and TRBJ1-5; 7 nucleotides match TRBD1. Germline CDR1 DFQATT, CDR2 SNEGSKA (reference sequence). V was clipped by 5 bases and J by 4 bases; unmatched bases: 8. The CDR3 loop spans 14 amino acids. The CDR3 here is CSAGTDRENQPQHF. Written as DNA, the CDR3 is TGCAGTGCTGGGACTGACAGGGAAAATCAGCCCCAGCATTTT.

A few counts support this clonotype. The rearrangement uses TRBV20-1 and TRBJ2-3; 7 positions agree with TRBD1. V shed 6 bases and J 4 bases; nucleotides not matched to a gene: 13. This CDR3 has 15 amino acids. The V gene's germline CDR1 is DFQATT and CDR2 SNEGSKA (reference sequence). DNA of the CDR3: TGCAGTGCCAAAATACAGACAGGGTTGGCAGATACGCAGTATTTT. Translating it yields CSAKIQTGLADTQYF.

The rearrangement uses TRBV12-3 or TRBV12-4 and TRBJ2-1, with 8 bases matching TRBD1. This CDR3 comprises 17 residues. After removal of 4 bases from V and 7 bases from J, the junction contained 15 bases not matched to a gene. The CDR3, as DNA: TGTGCCAGCAGTTCACCTTTCGGCCAGGGGGCTAATAATGAGCAGTTCTTC. Its protein product is CASSSPFGQGANNEQFF.

With regard to this clonotype: One end of the junction varies from germline; a read error may be responsible. This rearrangement joins TRBV4-2 to TRBJ2-1, with D possibly matching TRBD1 (6 bases). This CDR3 is built from 11 residues. CDR1 and CDR2 (germline): LGHNA, YNFKEQ. The CDR3 protein is CASSQGGPGVF. The DNA for the CDR3 is TGTGCCAGCAGCCAAGGGGGGCCAGGGGTCTTC.

V gene TRBV20-1 combines with J gene TRBJ2-5; D possibly uses TRBD1 or TRBD2 (5 bases each). Germline CDR1 is DFQATT and CDR2 is SNEGSKA (reference sequence). This CDR3 comprises 14 residues. The V and J ends lost 3 bases and 4 bases respectively, with 15 bases between them. The CDR3 sequence: CSARGVSHGETQYF. CDR3 nucleotide sequence: TGCAGTGCTAGGGGGGTCTCACACGGAGAGACCCAGTACTTC.

At least ten counts were recorded for this clonotype. The rearrangement links TRBV7-9 to TRBJ2-1; 7 nucleotides agree with TRBD1. The trim removed 5 bases at V and 7 bases at J, leaving 11 bases unmatched. The germline V gene encodes CDR1 SEHNR and CDR2 FQNEAQ (reference sequence). This CDR3 comprises 15 residues. The CDR3, as DNA: TGTGCCAGCAGCCCCTGGACAGGCTCGGGGAATGAGCAGTTCTTC. It encodes CASSPWTGSGNEQFF.

This clonotype has at least ten counts. The chain uses TRBV5-1 and TRBJ1-1; a weak D match, TRBD1 (5 bases). Deletions cut 3 bases from V and 3 bases from J, with 9 bases between. Germline V gene lookup returns CDR1 SGHRS and CDR2 YFSETQ. This CDR3 is built from 13 residues. DNA for the CDR3: TGCGCCAGCAGCTGGGGACGTGACACTGAAGCTTTCTTT. Amino acid sequence: CASSWGRDTEAFF.

The chain combines TRBV7-8 with TRBJ1-5; D is undetermined. With 5 bases removed from V and 4 bases from J, the gap between germline ends came to 21 bases. CDR1 is SGHVS, CDR2 FQNEAQ, per germline. CDR3 length: 17 amino acids. The CDR3 DNA is TGTGCCAGCAGCCGTACACTCAATTCGCCCCTTAATCAGCCCCAGCATTTT. It encodes CASSRTLNSPLNQPQHF.